Reported below is one T cell receptor beta chain. Its target is not known. Treatment given: over 15 received Ad26.COV2.S at low or high dose, single or two shots; 5 received placebo; per-sample allocation not given. Sampling occurred on day 63 after the first vaccine or placebo injection. The data belong to a study of Ad26.COV2.S vaccination and SARS-CoV-2 variants. The method was immunoSEQ multiplex PCR; TCRdb's version includes in-frame clones alone and lacks a portion of them. In the table there are 400,000 to 450,000 clones, 90% of which are singletons. Study-wide results and caveats: Researchers cautioned that TCR breadth and depth analyses may have underestimated total T cell responses. There was reportedly substantial breadth in spike-specific CD8+ and CD4+ T cell responses after vaccination.

This TCR came from a person aged 18-60 years who received the Ad26.COV2.S COVID-19 vaccine or a placebo. Sequences were derived from peripheral blood, sampled in a trial of Ad26.COV2.S vaccine versus placebo.

The CDR3, as DNA: TGTGCCAGCAGCTTAGATCGCAGGAGATTAGAAGGGGCTGGGGCCAACGTCCTGACTTTC. Encoded protein: CASSLDRRRLEGAGANVLTF. The chain couples TRBV11-3 to TRBJ2-6; possibly TRBD1 for D (5 bases). Germline V gene lookup returns CDR1 SGHNT and CDR2 YENEEA. Trimming left V 0 bases short and J 2 bases short, with 20 bases between. The CDR3 is 20 residues long.